Listed below are T cell receptor beta chains from one sample, sequenced in a study of T cells in Graves' hyperthyroidism and ophthalmopathy. TCRdb independently ran MiXCR on the multiplex PCR reads; one entry per CDR3 protein. The table records about 290,000 distinct CDR3 sequences, approximately 15% of them present only once. Sequenced input: blood. The receptors derive from a woman in her forties with Graves' hyperthyroidism. Both conserved end residues are part of each CDR3. D genes are given only for firm matches. Size is stated for part of the rows, as once, few or many counts, or as a class when the clone is expanded.

TRBD2	TRBJ2-7	many	TRBV13	CASSDSGRFYEQYF	TGTGCCAGCAGCGATAGCGGGAGATTCTACGAGCAGTACTTC
NA	TRBJ2-3	many	TRBV10-3	CAISEGSGYSTDTQYF	TGTGCCATCAGTGAGGGTTCGGGGTATAGCACAGATACGCAGTATTTT
NA	TRBJ1-3	few	TRBV5-4	CASSFDGGRSGNTIYF	TGTGCCAGCAGCTTCGACGGAGGCCGCTCTGGAAACACCATATATTTT
NA	TRBJ2-2	few	TRBV27	CASRPSGSGPGELFF	TGTGCCAGCCGCCCCTCGGGATCTGGACCTGGGGAGCTGTTTTTT
NA	TRBJ2-7	many	TRBV12-3/TRBV12-4	CASSLARLADPYEQYF	TGTGCCAGCAGTTTAGCGCGGCTAGCAGACCCCTACGAGCAGTACTTC
TRBD2	TRBJ2-1	many	TRBV7-9	CASSPDSGVYNEQFF	TGTGCCAGCAGCCCCGATAGCGGGGTCTACAATGAGCAGTTCTTC
TRBD1	TRBJ1-1	many	TRBV6-1	CASSDAGTGKAFF	TGTGCCAGCAGTGACGCCGGGACAGGGAAGGCTTTCTTT
NA	TRBJ2-3	many	TRBV20-1	CSARGENTDTQYF	TGCAGTGCTAGGGGCGAAAACACAGATACGCAGTATTTT
NA	TRBJ1-5	NA	TRBV19	CASSRSSQGQKLHQPQHF	TGTGCCAGTAGTAGGAGTTCACAGGGCCAAAAGCTTCATCAGCCCCAGCATTTT
NA	TRBJ1-1	many	TRBV20-1	CSARDRRNTEAFF	TGCAGTGCTAGAGATCGGCGGAACACTGAAGCTTTCTTT
NA	TRBJ2-6	many	TRBV7-9	CASSLEGRGANVLTF	TGTGCCAGCAGCCTTGAAGGGCGGGGGGCCAACGTCCTGACTTTC
NA	TRBJ1-4	NA	TRBV18	CASSPGFGNSEKLFF	TGTGCCAGCTCACCAGGTTTTGGAAATAGCGAAAAACTGTTTTTT
NA	TRBJ2-1	NA	TRBV6-1	CASSEAGWGKLYNEQFF	TGTGCCAGCAGTGAAGCAGGGTGGGGCAAACTTTACAATGAGCAGTTCTTC
NA	TRBJ1-6	NA	TRBV7-9	CASAGIGNSPLHF	TGTGCCAGCGCGGGGATAGGGAATTCACCCCTCCACTTT
TRBD2	TRBJ2-1	NA	TRBV29-1	CSVPHPTSGFGNEQFF	TGCAGCGTTCCCCATCCTACTAGCGGTTTCGGCAATGAGCAGTTCTTC
TRBD2	TRBJ2-2	many	TRBV7-3	CASSPEASGRGSGELFF	TGTGCCAGCAGCCCCGAGGCTAGCGGGAGAGGGTCCGGGGAGCTGTTTTTT
NA	TRBJ2-2	few	TRBV6-6	CASSYGGKGNTGELFF	TGTGCCAGCAGTTACGGGGGGAAGGGAAACACCGGGGAGCTGTTTTTT
NA	TRBJ1-3	few	TRBV12-3/TRBV12-4	CASSPKGGNTIYF	TGTGCCAGCAGTCCGAAGGGTGGAAACACCATATATTTT
NA	TRBJ2-7	NA	TRBV12-3/TRBV12-4	CASSLEGTHDEQYF	TGTGCCAGCAGTTTAGAAGGGACTCACGACGAGCAGTACTTC
TRBD2	TRBJ2-3	many	TRBV10-3	CAIRSKSGTSSTDTQYF	TGTGCCATCAGATCAAAAAGCGGGACCTCTAGCACAGATACGCAGTATTTT
NA	TRBJ2-5	NA	TRBV28	CASSPLGGPVETQYF	TGTGCCAGCAGTCCCTTAGGGGGGCCGGTTGAGACCCAGTACTTC
TRBD2	TRBJ2-1	NA	TRBV19	CATESGSRSSEQFF	TGTGCCACAGAAAGCGGGAGTAGGTCCAGTGAGCAGTTCTTC
NA	TRBJ2-3	many	TRBV7-2	CASSPQPVPTDTQYF	TGTGCCAGCAGCCCCCAACCGGTCCCGACAGATACGCAGTATTTT
NA	TRBJ2-1	NA	TRBV9	CASSESGLAYNEQFF	TGTGCCAGCAGCGAATCGGGGCTAGCTTACAATGAGCAGTTCTTC
TRBD1	TRBJ2-5	few	TRBV5-8	CASSYGQGSEETQYF	TGTGCCAGCAGCTATGGACAGGGGAGTGAAGAGACCCAGTACTTC
NA	TRBJ1-1	many	TRBV19	CASSNRQNTEAFF	TGTGCCAGTAGTAATCGACAGAACACTGAAGCTTTCTTT
TRBD2	TRBJ2-7	many	TRBV10-3	CAISELAGENEQYF	TGTGCCATCAGTGAACTAGCGGGAGAGAACGAGCAGTACTTC
NA	TRBJ1-1	many	TRBV18	CASSEYREGNTEAFF	TGTGCCAGCTCAGAATACAGGGAGGGAAACACTGAAGCTTTCTTT
NA	TRBJ1-1	many	TRBV6-1	CASRESQGRAEAFF	TGTGCCAGCAGGGAGAGCCAGGGTCGCGCTGAAGCTTTCTTT
NA	TRBJ1-1	many	TRBV18	CASSPIENTEAFF	TGTGCCAGCTCACCAATTGAGAACACTGAAGCTTTCTTT
NA	TRBJ2-3	few	TRBV28	CASSRGPSWDTQYF	TGTGCCAGCAGTCGAGGGCCTAGCTGGGATACGCAGTATTTT
TRBD1	TRBJ1-2	many	TRBV12-3/TRBV12-4	CASSSTGGGYTF	TGTGCCAGCAGTTCGACAGGGGGCGGCTACACCTTC
TRBD2	TRBJ2-7	many	TRBV12-3/TRBV12-4	CASSPRREANRLVYEQYF	TGTGCCAGCAGTCCACGTCGGGAGGCGAACAGACTAGTCTACGAGCAGTACTTC
NA	TRBJ2-1	many	TRBV20-1	CSARDFSGTYSYNEQFF	TGCAGTGCTAGAGATTTCTCCGGGACTTACTCCTACAATGAGCAGTTCTTC
NA	TRBJ1-1	many	TRBV10-3	CAISENVGEAFF	TGTGCCATCAGTGAGAACGTGGGGGAAGCTTTCTTT